Sequencing of this TCR beta chain was carried out in a study of blood T cell repertoires in COVID-19. Assay: immunoSEQ multiplex PCR; the TCRdb copy retains only in-frame clones and omits some. The table includes 300,000 to 400,000 clones, 75% to 90% detected once. Across fewer than 25 US areas, participants ranged in age from about 18 to 90 years. In assigning cohorts, the study relied on participant-reported clinical history. Cohort 3 donors counted as recovered after two negative PCRs, clearance, or resolved symptoms. CDR1 is SNHLY, CDR2 FYNNEI, per germline. Trimming took 4 bases from V and 0 from J; bases not matched to a gene: 6. CDR3 length equals 17 residues.

The TCR sequence derives from a man aged 25-40 years who had recovered from COVID-19. The chain recombines TRBV2 with TRBJ2-6, with 7 bases that match TRBD1. Sequenced sample: PBMCs or T cells enriched from blood (not recorded which). CDR3 sequence: CASSGDRSRSGANVLTF. The CDR3 DNA follows: TGTGCCAGCAGTGGGGACAGAAGCCGCTCTGGGGCCAACGTCCTGACTTTC.